One and the same sample provided the 18 T cell receptor beta chains below, sequenced in a study of blood T cell repertoires in COVID-19. The method was immunoSEQ multiplex PCR; TCRdb's version includes in-frame clones alone and lacks a portion of them. The table has about 140,000 clones, around 80% seen once. The specimen sequenced was peripheral blood. Receptors were obtained from a woman older than 75 with active or convalescent COVID-19.

V usage is TRBV9 and J usage is TRBJ2-7; 9 bases align to TRBD2. The CDR3 consists of 16 residues. The ends lost 4 bases at V and 1 base at J; junction bases unmatched: 9. The germline gives CDR1 SGDLS, CDR2 YYNGEE. CDR3 coding DNA: TGTGCCAGCAGCCCAACAGGAGCGGGGGGATCCTACGAGCAGTACTTC. It translates to CASSPTGAGGSYEQYF.

The chain combines TRBV7-2 with TRBJ2-7; possibly TRBD2 for D (7 bases). Germline lookup yields CDR1 SGHTA and CDR2 FQGNSA. The CDR3 runs to 13 residues. V gave up 3 bases and J gave up 6 bases, with 12 bases separating them. The CDR3 coding sequence is TGTGCCAGCAGCTTGGGGGGGGCGACCGAGCAGTACTTC. It specifies CASSLGGATEQYF.

The rearrangement joins TRBV19 to TRBJ1-2; D remains unclear. V lost 9 bases to trimming and J lost 2 bases, with 16 bases between them. The CDR3 has 14 residues. The germline CDR1 and CDR2 sequences are LNHDA and SQIVND (reference sequence). The CDR3 DNA follows: TGTGCCAGCAACAGACCCCCAGAGAACTATGGCTACACCTTC. It yields the protein CASNRPPENYGYTF.

This rearrangement joins TRBV24-1 to TRBJ2-7; D not certain. The V end lost 3 bases, the J end lost 6 bases, and 8 bases lay between the germline ends. The germline V gene has CDR1 KGHDR and CDR2 SFDVKD. There are 12 residues in the CDR3. In nucleotides, the CDR3 is TGTGCCACCAGTGATGCAGGTCTCGAGCAGTACTTC. Amino acid sequence: CATSDAGLEQYF.

The chain recombines TRBV6-1 with TRBJ2-3; possible D gene TRBD1, 6 bases. CDR1 and CDR2 (germline): MNHNS, SASEGT. The CDR3 extends over 16 amino acids. The V gene lost 2 bases and the J gene lost 4 bases, with 16 bases spanning the gap. The CDR3 DNA reads as TGTGCCAGCAGTGAACCTGGGACATGGAACCCAGATACGCAGTATTTT. Its protein is CASSEPGTWNPDTQYF.

The chain recombines TRBV19 with TRBJ1-3, with unresolved D. The V end was cut by 4 bases, the J end by 0 bases, with 10 bases between. Looked up from germline, CDR1 is LNHDA and CDR2 is SQIVND (reference sequence). The CDR3 is 15 residues long. The CDR3 coding sequence is TGTGCCAGTAGTACCCGAGGCGGCTCTGGAAACACCATATATTTT. Protein sequence: CASSTRGGSGNTIYF.

CDR3 amino acids: CASSLGSNEKLFF. The DNA of the CDR3 is TGTGCCAGCAGCTTAGGGAGTAATGAAAAACTGTTTTTT. This chain uses TRBV7-9 with TRBJ1-4; D is undetermined. With 1 base removed from V and 4 bases from J, the gap between germline ends came to 4 bases. The germline CDR1 and CDR2 sequences are SEHNR and FQNEAQ (reference sequence). This CDR3 contains 13 residues.

J is TRBJ1-1 and V is TRBV2, with a tentative D call TRBD1 (5 bases). Trimming removed 9 bases at V and 3 bases at J, with 26 bases between. There are 17 residues in the CDR3. Germline loops: CDR1 SNHLY, CDR2 FYNNEI. CDR3 residues: CASRSTGTQGRYTEAFF. Here the CDR3 DNA reads TGTGCCAGTAGAAGTACCGGGACTCAAGGGCGGTACACTGAAGCTTTCTTT.

V is TRBV20-1 and J is TRBJ1-1; D is ambiguous. The CDR3 runs to 11 residues. Trimming cost V 0 bases and J 10 bases, with 9 bases left between them. Germline V gene sequence: CDR1 DFQATT, CDR2 SNEGSKA (reference sequence). CDR3 amino acids: CSARDPGVAFF. The DNA of the CDR3 is TGCAGTGCTAGAGATCCGGGAGTAGCTTTCTTT.

The V and J genes are TRBV19 and TRBJ1-1; maybe TRBD1 (5 bases). The V and J ends lost 7 bases and 11 bases respectively, with 20 bases between them. This CDR3 has 13 amino acids. Germline loops: CDR1 LNHDA, CDR2 SQIVND (reference sequence). CDR3 nucleotide sequence: TGTGCCAGTAACTCTCAAGGGGATTGGCGGGCTTTCTTT. This gives the protein CASNSQGDWRAFF.

The rearrangement links TRBV19 to TRBJ2-6; a possible D gene is TRBD2 (5 bases). The germline gives CDR1 LNHDA, CDR2 SQIVND (reference sequence). This CDR3 contains 18 residues. The ends were cut back, 7 bases at V and 0 bases at J, with 19 bases in the middle. The CDR3 coding sequence is TGTGCCAGTATCCCACGGGTAGGGAGAGGCTCTGGGGCCAACGTCCTGACTTTC. Protein: CASIPRVGRGSGANVLTF.

V gene TRBV30 combines with J gene TRBJ2-7, with 8 bases aligning to TRBD1. The V gene end was trimmed by 4 bases and the J gene end by 1 base; junction bases not matched to a gene: 9. In germline, CDR1 is GTSNPN, CDR2 SVGIG (reference sequence). The CDR3 has 15 residues. The CDR3 sequence is CAWTPKRQGSYEQYF. CDR3 bases: TGTGCCTGGACCCCAAAACGACAGGGGTCCTACGAGCAGTACTTC.

This clone was seen a few times. The gene calls are TRBV3-1 (or the pseudogene TRBV3-2) and TRBJ2-7; 12 bases fit TRBD1. The V gene's germline CDR1 is LGHDT and CDR2 YNNKEL (reference sequence). The CDR3 contains 17 residues. J gave up 4 bases and V 4 bases, and 11 bases lay outside the gene matches. CDR3 amino acids: CASSPGDRGLSGYEQYF. CDR3 coding DNA: TGTGCCAGCAGCCCAGGGGACAGGGGGCTTTCTGGTTACGAGCAGTACTTC.

V is TRBV5-5 and J is TRBJ1-2; 7 bases map to TRBD1. Germline loops: CDR1 SGHKS, CDR2 YYEKEE (reference sequence). J lost 0 bases, V lost 3 bases, and 11 bases had no gene match. This CDR3 has 17 residues. CDR3 residues: CASSSGQVLPANYGYTF. In DNA form, the CDR3 reads TGTGCCAGCAGCTCCGGACAGGTCCTCCCAGCTAACTATGGCTACACCTTC.

This chain joins TRBV5-5 and TRBJ1-2; 11 bases are a match to TRBD1. The CDR3 totals 16 residues. With 1 base clipped from V and 8 bases from J, the junction kept 10 bases outside the gene matches. CDR1 is SGHKS, CDR2 YYEKEE, per germline (reference sequence). CDR3 coding DNA: TGTGCCAGCAGCTTGCATCCGGGACAGGGGGTAGGCGGCTACACCTTC. Amino acid sequence: CASSLHPGQGVGGYTF.

The chain combines TRBV7-9 with TRBJ2-7; 8 bases match TRBD1. This CDR3 comprises 17 residues. With 2 bases clipped from V and 4 bases from J, the junction kept 13 bases outside the gene matches. Germline-derived CDR1 and CDR2 are SEHNR and FQNEAQ (reference sequence). Written as DNA, the CDR3 is TGTGCCAGCAGCTTAAGCCACGTAACCGGGACAGGATACGAGCAGTACTTC. Its translation is CASSLSHVTGTGYEQYF.

This clone was seen only a few times. The rearrangement uses TRBV12-3 or TRBV12-4 and TRBJ1-2; 9 bases are a match to TRBD1. V dropped 6 bases and J dropped 4; count of bases not matched to a gene: 3. This CDR3 is built from 13 residues. CDR3 coding DNA: TGTGCCAGCAGCCAGGACAGGGGCTATGGCTACACCTTC. Protein sequence: CASSQDRGYGYTF.

This clone was picked up a small number of times. The chain uses TRBV11-3 and TRBJ2-1; 10 bases line up with TRBD1. The CDR3 extends over 14 amino acids. The V and J ends lost 5 bases and 8 bases, in that order; junction bases with no gene match: 6. In germline, CDR1 is SGHNT, CDR2 YENEEA. CDR3 residues: CASSPGTGDHEQFF. The CDR3 bases are TGTGCCAGCAGCCCGGGGACAGGGGATCATGAGCAGTTCTTC.